The 2 T cell receptor beta chains in this list originate from one sample, sequenced in a study of tumor and adjacent non-tumor tissue in lung cancer. This sample's RNA came from whole unsorted tissue. Distant lung tissue was collected more than 3 cm away from the tumor edge. A modified ARM-PCR protocol with three rounds of nested PCR amplified TCRbeta. TCRdb passed the multiplex PCR reads through MiXCR, listing each CDR3 protein once. The table has more than 45,000 distinct CDR3 sequences, roughly 60% seen once. Sequencing used distant non-tumor lung tissue. These receptors were taken from a woman in her seventies with non-small cell lung cancer.

The J gene is TRBJ2-7, the V gene TRBV29-1, with a weak D call TRBD1 (5 bases). CDR3 length: 13 amino acids. Germline CDR1 reads SQVTM; CDR2 reads ANQGSEA. Between the trimmed V and J ends, which lost 7 bases and 3 bases, there was a span of 16 bases. The CDR3 DNA sequence: TGCAGCGCTGGAAAGCGACAGAACTACGAGCAGTACTTC. The encoded protein is CSAGKRQNYEQYF.

Comment on this clonotype: A read error may explain this, as a much larger clone is one base away. The rearrangement uses TRBV28 and TRBJ2-7; 8 nucleotides agree with TRBD2. The CDR3 has 16 residues. The V gene's germline CDR1 is MDHEN and CDR2 SYDVKM. Written as DNA, the CDR3 is TGTGCCAGCAGTACGGGACTAGATGGTCTAGGCTACGAGCGGTACTTC. Translation gives CASSTGLDGLGYERYF.